This entry features one TCR beta chain sequence. The germline CDR1 and CDR2 sequences are GTSNPN and SVGIG (reference sequence). The CDR3 covers 13 residues. Trimming stripped 1 base from V and 5 bases from J, with 9 bases between. This sample is drawn from a study of beta chain features in type 1 diabetes. Since all of the isolated RNA was reverse transcribed, expressed TCRB transcripts were what got sequenced. Roughly 3.4 million reads were obtained on average from naive, central memory and regulatory T cell samples. Repertoires were generated with immunoSEQ multiplex PCR, while TCRdb's copy carries only in-frame clones and drops some. The sample holds over 150,000 clones; approximately 8.1% are singletons and the top ten take 0.5% to 0.65%.

The sequence was collected from a man between 18 and 35 years old in good health. The gene calls are TRBV30 and TRBJ1-5; D is perhaps TRBD1 (5 bases). Specimen: central memory CD4+ T cells from blood. The CDR3 reads CAWSGGSHQPQHF. The CDR3 coding sequence is TGTGCCTGGAGTGGGGGCAGCCATCAGCCCCAGCATTTT.